Listed here are 15 T cell receptor beta chains from one sample, sequenced in a study of cytomegalovirus exposure and HLA in healthy donors. Generated by immunoSEQ multiplex PCR, the TCRdb table keeps only in-frame clones and is missing some. Of 250,000 to 350,000 clones in the sample, 88% were seen once. The source material was PBMCs. The source is a woman younger than 35 in good health and CMV-seronegative.

V gene TRBV2 combines with J gene TRBJ2-5; 8 bases fit TRBD2. After removal of 3 bases from V and 2 bases from J, the junction contained 26 bases not matched to a gene. Germline V gives CDR1 SNHLY, CDR2 FYNNEI. This CDR3 comprises 22 residues. Here the CDR3 reads CASSDNGNLGARTSISQETQYF. In nucleotides, the CDR3 is TGTGCCAGCAGTGACAATGGGAATTTGGGGGCAAGGACTAGCATTTCGCAAGAGACCCAGTACTTC.

The chain joins TRBV19 to TRBJ2-7; D is possibly TRBD1 (6 bases). The ends were cut back, 5 bases at V and 2 bases at J, with 10 bases in the middle. Germline-derived CDR1 and CDR2 are LNHDA and SQIVND (reference sequence). The CDR3 has 13 residues. CDR3 coding DNA: TGTGCCAGTAGTTCCAGGACAGCCTACGAGCAGTACTTC. This codes for CASSSRTAYEQYF.

The rearrangement joins TRBV30 to TRBJ1-5; TRBD1 aligns across 9 bases. This CDR3 is 18 amino acids long. Per the germline V gene, CDR1 is GTSNPN and CDR2 is SVGIG (reference sequence). The junction had 13 bases not matched to a gene; V was cut back by 2 bases and J by 2 bases. The CDR3: CAWSSPDRGLQGNQPQHF. Here the CDR3 DNA reads TGTGCCTGGAGTTCACCGGACAGGGGCCTTCAAGGCAATCAGCCCCAGCATTTT.

V and J are TRBV28 and TRBJ2-7, with 7 nucleotides matching TRBD1. V lost 5 bases to trimming and J lost 3 bases; unmatched junction nucleotides: 7. CDR1 and CDR2 (germline): MDHEN, SYDVKM. CDR3 length: 14 residues. This chain's CDR3 is CASSDLTGSYEQYF. Written as DNA, the CDR3 is TGTGCCAGCAGTGATCTGACAGGGAGCTACGAGCAGTACTTC. Filled out from reference TRBV28 and TRBJ2-7, the complete variable domain reads DVKVTQSSRYLVKRTGEKVFLECVQDMDHENMFWYRQDPGLGLRLIYFSYDVKMKEKGDIPEGYSVSREKKERFSLILESASTNQTSMYLCASSDLTGSYEQYFGPGTRLTVT.

This sequence joins TRBV2 and TRBJ2-6, with TRBD1 as a possible D gene (5 bases). Between the trimmed V and J ends, which lost 7 bases and 0 bases, there was a span of 19 bases. The CDR3 consists of 18 residues. Germline CDR1 reads SNHLY; CDR2 reads FYNNEI. The CDR3 DNA reads as TGTGCCAGCAAGGGCGATAGACTCAGGGCCTCTGGGGCCAACGTCCTGACTTTC. This translates into CASKGDRLRASGANVLTF. The whole variable domain, remainder taken from reference TRBV2 and TRBJ2-6, is EPEVTQTPSHQVTQMGQEVILRCVPISNHLYFYWYRQILGQKVEFLVSFYNNEISEKSEIFDDQFSVERPDGSNFTLKIRSTKLEDSAMYFCASKGDRLRASGANVLTFGAGSRLTVL.

This chain joins TRBV29-1 and TRBJ1-4; D is perhaps TRBD1 (6 bases). Germline V lookup: CDR1 SQVTM, CDR2 ANQGSEA. The CDR3 runs 14 residues. Trimming pared 1 base from V and 5 bases from J, leaving 11 bases between. The CDR3 sequence: CSVEVRQENEKLFF. The CDR3 DNA sequence: TGCAGCGTTGAAGTTCGACAGGAGAATGAAAAACTGTTTTTT. Drawing the rest from reference TRBV29-1 and TRBJ1-4, the complete variable domain is SAVISQKPSRDICQRGTSLTIQCQVDSQVTMMFWYRQQPGQSLTLIATANQGSEATYESGFVIDKFPISRPNLTFSTLTVSNMSPEDSSIYLCSVEVRQENEKLFFGSGTQLSVL.

V usage is TRBV9 and J usage is TRBJ1-4; D is unresolved. Germline V CDR1 and CDR2: SGDLS, YYNGEE. The CDR3 sequence is 16 residues long. V was cut by 0 bases and J by 0 bases, with 9 bases left in between. The CDR3 loop reads CASSVGQRTTNEKLFF. CDR3 coding DNA: TGTGCCAGCAGCGTAGGGCAAAGAACAACTAATGAAAAACTGTTTTTT.

In DNA form, the CDR3 reads TGTGCCAGCAGCGTAGCGGCTAGCGGGAGCTATGGGGAGCTGTTTTTT. It yields the protein CASSVAASGSYGELFF. J is TRBJ2-2 and V is TRBV9, with TRBD2 matching 10 bases. V lost 0 bases to trimming and J lost 8 bases; unmatched junction nucleotides: 7. This CDR3 is built from 16 residues. CDR1 is SGDLS, CDR2 YYNGEE, per germline.

The rearrangement joins TRBV4-1 to TRBJ2-1, with 8 nucleotides matching TRBD2. The CDR3 spans 15 residues. Germline V CDR1 and CDR2: MGHRA, YSYEKL. V trimming: 3 bases; J trimming: 5 bases; junction bases outside the gene matches: 6. The DNA of the CDR3 is TGCGCCAGCAGCCATTTGACTAGCGTACACAATGAGCAGTTCTTC. Protein sequence: CASSHLTSVHNEQFF.

This sequence joins TRBV2 and TRBJ1-1; 7 nucleotides agree with TRBD1. Germline CDR1 is SNHLY and CDR2 is FYNNEI. The CDR3 is 16 amino acids. V lost 5 bases, J lost 1 base, and 10 bases stayed unmatched. CDR3 sequence reads: CASSYNRQGGNTEAFF. CDR3 DNA: TGTGCCAGCAGTTATAATCGACAGGGCGGGAACACTGAAGCTTTCTTT.

This chain uses TRBV6-4 with TRBJ2-6, with 8 bases fitting TRBD1. The CDR3 covers 16 residues. The J segment lost 3 bases and the V segment lost 2 bases, leaving 3 bases of the junction unmatched. The germline V gene has CDR1 MRHNA and CDR2 SNTAGT. In nucleotides, the CDR3 is TGTGCCAGCAGTGACGCAGGGGGCAGTGGGGCCAACGTCCTGACTTTC. This encodes CASSDAGGSGANVLTF.

The V call is TRBV5-1, the J call TRBJ1-2, with 8 bases identical to TRBD1. The V and J ends lost 0 bases and 2 bases, in that order; junction bases with no gene match: 12. This CDR3 spans 18 amino acids. From germline, CDR1 is SGHRS and CDR2 YFSETQ. CDR3 residues: CASSLAPTGASVNYGYTF. CDR3 bases: TGCGCCAGCAGCTTGGCCCCGACAGGGGCCTCGGTAAACTATGGCTACACCTTC.

The chain uses TRBV15 and TRBJ2-2; TRBD2 is a possible D gene (6 bases). Germline-derived CDR1 and CDR2 are LNHNV and YYDKDF (reference sequence). This CDR3 contains 14 residues. The V end was cut by 5 bases, the J end by 9 bases, with 16 bases between. The CDR3 DNA reads TGTGCCACCAGCGAAGCGGGTGGTTCGAGGGAGCTGTTTTTT. Encoded protein: CATSEAGGSRELFF.

This clone was counted a few times. V is TRBV5-4 and J is TRBJ2-2, with 11 bases identical to TRBD2. The V gene end was trimmed by 1 base and the J gene end by 3 bases; junction bases not matched to a gene: 2. Germline values: CDR1 SGHNT, CDR2 YYREEE (reference sequence). The CDR3 length is 16 residues. CDR3 residues: CASSLPLAGDTGELFF. CDR3 sequence (DNA): TGTGCCAGCAGCTTGCCACTAGCGGGAGACACCGGGGAGCTGTTTTTT.

The rearrangement joins TRBV2 to TRBJ2-5; TRBD2 is a possible D gene (5 bases). There are 13 residues in the CDR3. Trimming took off 3 bases at V and 5 bases at J, with 10 bases between the two ends. Germline CDR1 is SNHLY and CDR2 is FYNNEI. CDR3 loop: CASSDRGGETQYF. The CDR3, as DNA: TGTGCCAGCAGTGATCGGGGTGGTGAGACCCAGTACTTC.